This is a list of T cell receptor beta chains from one sample in a study of shared clonotypes between healthy human individuals. Measured with immunoSEQ multiplex PCR; TCRdb has only the in-frame clones, and not every one. There are hundreds of thousands of clones in the sample; 79% occur only once, and about 13% lies in the top ten. Input material: PBMCs. The origin of the receptors is a woman between 40 and 55 years old in good health. Some clones in this sample may be carry-over from other donors' samples. CDR3s include the opening cysteine and the closing phenylalanine or tryptophan. D genes are given only for firm matches. Only part of the rows carry a size: once, few, many, or a class if the clone is expanded.

. | 16 | TRBJ1-3 | TRBV7-9 | few | TGTGCCAGCAGCCGCGACAGTCAGGGAGCCGGAAACACCATATATTTT | CASSRDSQGAGNTIYF
. | 15 | TRBJ2-1 | TRBV5-1 | once | TGCGCCAGCAGCCCGGAATTGAGCTCCTACAATGAGCAGTTCTTC | CASSPELSSYNEQFF
. | 14 | TRBJ2-1 | TRBV27 | . | TGTGCCAGCAGTTTGGTCCCCAGGGTCAATGAGCAGTTCTTC | CASSLVPRVNEQFF
. | 15 | TRBJ1-2 | TRBV19 | . | TGTGCCAGTAGTATAGCCTCGAGACAGACCTATGGCTACACCTTC | CASSIASRQTYGYTF
. | 14 | TRBJ2-1 | TRBV7-6 | . | TGTGCCAGCAGCTTAGCGGGGCGGTACAATGAGCAGTTCTTC | CASSLAGRYNEQFF
TRBD1 | 15 | TRBJ2-1 | TRBV16 | many | TGTGCCAGCAGCCAATCTGGGACAGGTTGGAATGAGCAGTTCTTC | CASSQSGTGWNEQFF
TRBD2 | 12 | TRBJ2-7 | TRBV30 | . | TGTGCCTTCGGACTAGCGTCTCGGGAGCAGTACTTC | CAFGLASREQYF
TRBD2 | 16 | TRBJ2-1 | TRBV18 | . | TGTGCCAGCTCACCACCCGGACTAGTTTCCTACAATGAGCAGTTCTTC | CASSPPGLVSYNEQFF
TRBD1 | 15 | TRBJ1-5 | TRBV28 | . | TGTGCCAGCAGTTTAGCCAGGGGGCAGGGGCAGCCCCAGCATTTT | CASSLARGQGQPQHF
TRBD2 | 15 | TRBJ2-7 | TRBV7-2 | . | TGTGCCAGCAGCCGGACTAGCGGGAACTTAGGCGAGCAGTACTTC | CASSRTSGNLGEQYF
TRBD1 | 16 | TRBJ2-7 | TRBV10-3 | . | TGTGCCACCCGATCCCCTGTTGGACAGGGCGCTGCCGAGCAGTACTTC | CATRSPVGQGAAEQYF
. | 14 | TRBJ2-3 | TRBV5-1 | . | TGCGCCAGCAGCCCGGGGACGTCGGAAGATACGCAGTATTTT | CASSPGTSEDTQYF
. | 15 | TRBJ2-7 | TRBV6-1 | . | TGTGCCAGCAGTGAAGAACTAAGCCAGGGGAACGAGCAGTACTTC | CASSEELSQGNEQYF
TRBD1 | 13 | TRBJ1-6 | TRBV7-3 | . | TGTGCCAGCAGCGCCACAGGGGACTCACCCCTCCACTTT | CASSATGDSPLHF
TRBD2 | 20 | TRBJ2-3 | TRBV4-1 | . | TGCGCCAGCAGCCAAGTCCAGCTAGGGACTAGCGGGAGGAGCCCAGATACGCAGTATTTT | CASSQVQLGTSGRSPDTQYF
TRBD1 | 16 | TRBJ1-2 | TRBV25-1 | once | TGTGCCAGCAGTGAATATTCCCGGACAGGGGCAATTGGCTACACCTTC | CASSEYSRTGAIGYTF
. | 14 | TRBJ1-3 | TRBV10-3 | few | TGTGCCATCAGTGACGGAGACTCTGGAAACACCATATATTTT | CAISDGDSGNTIYF
TRBD2 | 14 | TRBJ2-6 | TRBV28 | . | TGTGCCAGCAGCGGGAGGGCTGGGGCCAACGTCCTGACTTTC | CASSGRAGANVLTF
TRBD1 | 16 | TRBJ2-6 | TRBV5-4 | . | TGTGCCAGCGTGGGACAGGGGAACTCTGGGGCCAACGTCCTGACTTTC | CASVGQGNSGANVLTF
. | 18 | TRBJ2-4 | TRBV9 | . | TGTGCCAGCAGGGTAAGTGGGAGAAGTCTTAGGGCCAAAAACATTCAGTACTTC | CASRVSGRSLRAKNIQYF
. | 15 | TRBJ2-7 | TRBV4-2 | . | TGTGCCAGCAGCCAAGTATTCAGCGCGACCTACGAGCAGTACTTC | CASSQVFSATYEQYF
. | 11 | TRBJ2-7 | TRBV7-9 | . | TGTGCCAGCAGAGGCGGGAACGAGCAGTACTTC | CASRGGNEQYF
. | 16 | TRBJ2-3 | TRBV4-3 | . | TGCGCCAGCAGCCAAGTGGCGACCGCCATTGGGGATACGCAGTATTTT | CASSQVATAIGDTQYF
TRBD1 | 15 | TRBJ2-7 | TRBV28 | . | TGTGCCAGCAGGGCGACAGGGGGCTCCTCCTACGAGCAGTACTTC | CASRATGGSSYEQYF
TRBD1 | 14 | TRBJ1-5 | TRBV27 | . | TGTGCCAGCAGTCTCCGGGACAGTGATCAGCCCCAGCATTTT | CASSLRDSDQPQHF
. | 16 | TRBJ2-1 | TRBV7-2 | . | TGTGCCAGCAGCCCGCAACTAGCCAGCTCCTACAATGAGCAGTTCTTC | CASSPQLASSYNEQFF
TRBD1 | 21 | TRBJ1-5 | TRBV14 | . | TGTGCCAGCAGCCAAGAAACCGGACAGGGGCCAACCGGGGGTAGCAATCAGCCCCAGCATTTT | CASSQETGQGPTGGSNQPQHF
TRBD1 | 13 | TRBJ1-1 | TRBV6-1 | . | TGTGCCAGCAGTCGCTCCGGGACAGCTGAAGCTTTCTTT | CASSRSGTAEAFF
. | 14 | TRBJ2-1 | TRBV19 | . | TGTGCCAGTAGTACCCTGACTTTGGTGGATGAGCAGTTCTTC | CASSTLTLVDEQFF
. | 12 | TRBJ2-7 | TRBV29-1 | few | TGCAGCGTGGGAACAGGGTACGGCGAGCAGTACTTC | CSVGTGYGEQYF
. | 13 | TRBJ2-5 | TRBV30 | . | TGTGCCTGGACAAAGGGGCCGGGAGAGACCCAGTACTTC | CAWTKGPGETQYF
TRBD2 | 14 | TRBJ2-1 | TRBV19 | . | TGTGCCAGCCGTGGACTAGCGGGACTCCCTGAGCAGTTCTTC | CASRGLAGLPEQFF
. | 14 | TRBJ2-3 | TRBV5-1 | once | TGCGCCAGTTACACTTCTTCTTCGGCAGATACGCAGTATTTT | CASYTSSSADTQYF
TRBD2 | 15 | TRBJ2-7 | TRBV6-1 | many | TGTGCCAGCAGTGGTGAGAGCGGGGGGTCCTACGAGCAGTACTTC | CASSGESGGSYEQYF
TRBD1 | 18 | TRBJ2-7 | TRBV4-1 | . | TGCGCCAGCAGCCAAGAAGACTACAGGGGGCGCGGGGCCTACGAGCAGTACTTC | CASSQEDYRGRGAYEQYF
. | 14 | TRBJ1-1 | TRBV6-6 | . | TGTGCCAGCAGTTACTCAGCGGTGAACACTGAAGCTTTCTTT | CASSYSAVNTEAFF
TRBD1 | 15 | TRBJ1-3 | TRBV10-3 | . | TGTGCCATCAGTGGGGACAGTAACTCTGGAAACACCATATATTTT | CAISGDSNSGNTIYF
TRBD2 | 17 | TRBJ2-1 | TRBV18 | . | TGTGCCAGCTCACCGGGACTAGCGGGAGGGACATACAGTGAGCAGTTCTTC | CASSPGLAGGTYSEQFF
TRBD2 | 15 | TRBJ2-7 | TRBV5-5 | . | TGTGCCAGCAGCCCGGGACTAGCGGGAGTCTATGAGCAGTACTTC | CASSPGLAGVYEQYF
. | 14 | TRBJ2-7 | TRBV29-1 | . | TGCAGCGTGGGCCAGCGGTCCCTTTCCTACGAGCAGTACTTC | CSVGQRSLSYEQYF
. | 11 | TRBJ2-1 | TRBV7-2 | . | TGTGCCAGCAGCATGGGACCGCGGGGGTTCTTC | CASSMGPRGFF
. | 16 | TRBJ2-5 | TRBV5-5 | . | TGTGCCAGCAGCTTGTCGGGGTCGGTCCTTCAAGAGACCCAGTACTTC | CASSLSGSVLQETQYF
. | 16 | TRBJ1-3 | TRBV28 | . | TGTGCCAGCAGTACCTGGGGCGTAGTCTCTGGAAACACCATATATTTT | CASSTWGVVSGNTIYF